Below are 28 T cell receptor beta chains sequenced from a single sample in a study of T cell responses to AZD1222 COVID-19 vaccine. The repertoire was sequenced with immunoSEQ multiplex PCR; TCRdb's copy has only in-frame clones and lacks some. The table records fewer than 150,000 clones, about 90% of them present only once. The sequencing used peripheral blood, collected on day 0 of AZD1222 vaccination. The receptors here all came from an adult in good health.

J is TRBJ2-5 and V is TRBV5-5; 7 positions agree with TRBD1. Germline assignment: CDR1 SGHKS and CDR2 YYEKEE (reference sequence). The V segment lost 2 bases and the J segment 4 bases; nucleotides outside the gene matches: 11. The CDR3 totals 16 residues. In DNA form, the CDR3 reads TGTGCCAGCAGCTTCGCACAGGGGTCCTGGGGAGAGACCCAGTACTTC. It encodes CASSFAQGSWGETQYF.

The genes are TRBV5-1 and TRBJ2-1, with TRBD2 matching 14 bases. V dropped 4 bases and J dropped 8; count of bases not matched to a gene: 8. The CDR3 length is 16 residues. CDR1 SGHRS and CDR2 YFSETQ come from the germline V gene. CDR3 bases: TGCGCCAGCAGCACCTCGGGACTAGCGGGAGAATATGAGCAGTTCTTC. This gives the protein CASSTSGLAGEYEQFF. Variable domain in full (rest from reference TRBV5-1 and TRBJ2-1): KAGVTQTPRYLIKTRGQQVTLSCSPISGHRSVSWYQQTPGQGLQFLFEYFSETQRNKGNFPGRFSGRQFSNSRSEMNVSTLELGDSALYLCASSTSGLAGEYEQFFGPGTRLTVL.

The chain has TRBV6-4 and TRBJ2-1; possibly TRBD2 for D (6 bases). This CDR3 region has 17 residues. The ends were cut back, 1 base at V and 6 bases at J, with 19 bases in the middle. The germline CDR1 and CDR2 sequences are MRHNA and SNTAGT. The CDR3 DNA is TGTGCCAGCAGTGACTTTATATCTTGGGAGGTCGGCAATGAGCAGTTCTTC. This translates into CASSDFISWEVGNEQFF.

The chain joins TRBV6-4 to TRBJ2-1; 8 nucleotides match TRBD2. Germline values: CDR1 MRHNA, CDR2 SNTAGT. Trimming removed 6 bases from V and 7 bases from J; junction bases left unmatched: 5. This CDR3 region has 13 residues. CDR3 protein: CASSPGTSNEQFF. The CDR3 nucleotides read TGTGCCAGCAGCCCCGGGACTAGTAATGAGCAGTTCTTC.

The chain has TRBV7-2 and TRBJ1-6; no definite D call. This CDR3 has 13 residues. CDR1 is SGHTA and CDR2 is FQGNSA in the germline V gene. V was shortened by 7 bases and J by 14 bases, with 18 bases between the two germline ends. CDR3 in amino acids: CASTLGLPRTLHF. The CDR3 DNA is TGTGCCAGCACCCTAGGCCTACCCAGGACCCTCCACTTT.

This clone was recorded once. This chain joins TRBV7-3 and TRBJ1-1, with D maybe TRBD1 (6 bases). Trimming stripped 0 bases from V and 4 bases from J, with 9 bases between. The CDR3 is made up of 14 amino acids. Looked up from germline, CDR1 is SGHTA and CDR2 is FQGTGA. In DNA form, the CDR3 reads TGTGCCAGCAGCTTAACAGGGGGGATCACTGAAGCTTTCTTT. Residues: CASSLTGGITEAFF.

The chain carries TRBV18 and TRBJ2-2, with D possibly being TRBD1 (6 bases). The germline V gene encodes CDR1 KGHSH and CDR2 LQKENI. Trimming pared 5 bases from V and 3 bases from J, leaving 16 bases between. The CDR3 runs 16 residues. CDR3 protein: CASSAQEDRDTGELFF. The DNA of the CDR3 is TGTGCCAGCTCAGCACAGGAGGACAGAGACACCGGGGAGCTGTTTTTT.

The rearrangement joins TRBV5-1 to TRBJ2-3; TRBD1 matches 7 bases. Trimming cost V 4 bases and J 2 bases; bases outside gene matches: 10. Germline values: CDR1 SGHRS, CDR2 YFSETQ. The CDR3 totals 16 residues. Here the CDR3 reads CASSPTDRAPTDTQYF. CDR3 coding DNA: TGCGCCAGCAGCCCAACCGACAGGGCTCCCACAGATACGCAGTATTTT.

The chain carries TRBV6-2 or TRBV6-3 and TRBJ2-6, with D tentatively TRBD1 (6 bases). Germline values: CDR1 MNHEY, CDR2 SVGEGT. The ends were cut back, 3 bases at V and 2 bases at J, with 17 bases in the middle. The CDR3 is 18 amino acids. The CDR3 DNA is TGTGCCAGCAGTTATAGGGCAGGGCAGGGGACTGGGGCCAACGTCCTGACTTTC. This sequence encodes CASSYRAGQGTGANVLTF.

The chain uses TRBV27 and TRBJ1-5, with no clear D. CDR3 size: 16 residues. Between the trimmed V and J ends, which lost 5 bases and 1 base, there was a span of 15 bases. Germline values: CDR1 MNHEY, CDR2 SMNVEV (reference sequence). CDR3 coding DNA: TGTGCCAGCAGTACAAACGAGGTGAGGAGCAATCAGCCCCAGCATTTT. Residues: CASSTNEVRSNQPQHF.

J is TRBJ2-7 and V is TRBV28, with 9 bases aligning to TRBD2. Germline CDR1 and CDR2: MDHEN and SYDVKM. Losses at the gene ends were 6 bases for V and 0 bases for J; bases not matched to a gene: 6. CDR3 length: 15 residues. The CDR3 region has the DNA TGTGCCAGCAGCCGCGGGGGGGCCTCCTCCTACGAGCAGTACTTC. Translated, it gives CASSRGGASSYEQYF.

CDR3 nucleotide sequence: TGTGCCAGTAGTGTCCAGGGGGTTGGAAACATTCAGTACTTC. Its translation is CASSVQGVGNIQYF. The chain links TRBV19 to TRBJ2-4; 7 bases are shared with TRBD1. The length of the CDR3 is 14 residues. Losses at the gene ends were 5 bases for V and 6 bases for J; bases not matched to a gene: 7. Germline V CDR1 and CDR2: LNHDA, SQIVND (reference sequence). The whole variable domain, remainder taken from reference TRBV19 and TRBJ2-4, is DGGITQSPKYLFRKEGQNVTLSCEQNLNHDAMYWYRQDPGQGLRLIYYSQIVNDFQKGDIAEGYSVSREKKESFPLTVTSAQKNPTAFYLCASSVQGVGNIQYFGAGTRLSVL.

In DNA, the CDR3 is TGTGCCAGCAGCCTGGGACAGGGGGTTAATTTTTACGAGCAGTACTTC. As protein: CASSLGQGVNFYEQYF. The V and J genes are TRBV5-5 and TRBJ2-7, with 11 bases that match TRBD1. There are 16 residues in the CDR3. Per germline, CDR1 SGHKS and CDR2 YYEKEE (reference sequence). Trimming at V came to 4 bases and at J to 4 bases, leaving 10 bases not matched to a gene. Full variable domain (remainder filled in from reference TRBV5-5 and TRBJ2-7): DAGVTQSPTHLIKTRGQQVTLRCSPISGHKSVSWYQQVLGQGPQFIFQYYEKEERGRGNFPDRFSARQFPNYSSELNVNALLLGDSALYLCASSLGQGVNFYEQYFGPGTRLTVT.

The rearrangement uses TRBV10-2 and TRBJ2-3; D is perhaps TRBD2 (6 bases). The CDR3 sequence is 19 residues long. The V gene's germline CDR1 is WSHSY and CDR2 SAAADI. V was pared by 4 bases and J by 1 base, with 24 bases between. In DNA form, the CDR3 reads TGCGCCAGCAGTGGATTTCCGGGACTCCAAAATGGGGGCACAGATACGCAGTATTTT. It encodes CASSGFPGLQNGGTDTQYF.

CDR3 loop: CASSYSGTRAQETQYF. The CDR3 region has the DNA TGTGCCAGCAGTTACTCCGGGACTAGAGCCCAAGAGACCCAGTACTTC. The chain is built from TRBV6-5 and TRBJ2-5; 8 bases are shared with TRBD2. The CDR3 loop spans 16 amino acids. J gave up 1 base and V 0 bases, and 4 bases lay outside the gene matches. Germline CDR1 reads MNHEY; CDR2 reads SVGAGI.

The chain uses TRBV6-6 and TRBJ2-1; tentatively, D is TRBD1 (6 bases). V was pared by 6 bases and J by 5 bases, with 11 bases between. Looked up from germline, CDR1 is MNHNY and CDR2 is SVGAGI (reference sequence). The CDR3 has 13 amino acids. CDR3 amino acids: CASSPTGNNEQFF. CDR3 sequence (DNA): TGTGCCAGCAGCCCGACAGGAAACAATGAGCAGTTCTTC.

The gene calls are TRBV7-2 and TRBJ2-1; D is uncertain. Germline CDR1 SGHTA, CDR2 FQGNSA. The CDR3 is made up of 16 amino acids. V lost 1 base, J lost 4 bases, and 14 bases lay in between. The DNA of the CDR3 is TGTGCCAGCAGCTTAGATTTCGGGCAGAGTTACAATGAGCAGTTCTTC. Encoded protein: CASSLDFGQSYNEQFF. The full variable domain, with the rest looked up from reference TRBV7-2 and TRBJ2-1, is GAGVSQSPSNKVTEKGKDVELRCDPISGHTALYWYRQSLGQGLEFLIYFQGNSAPDKSGLPSDRFSAERTGGSVSTLTIQRTQQEDSAVYLCASSLDFGQSYNEQFFGPGTRLTVL.

The chain couples TRBV5-6 to TRBJ2-7; a weak D match, TRBD2 (5 bases). The CDR3 has 16 amino acids. V was trimmed by 3 bases and J by 3 bases, leaving 19 bases between them. The V gene's germline CDR1 is SGHDT and CDR2 YYEEEE. The CDR3 DNA sequence: TGTGCCAGCAGCTCCCCCTTCCGGGATAGTAACTACGAGCAGTACTTC. Its protein product is CASSSPFRDSNYEQYF.

This clone was seen more than once but under ten times. This chain links TRBV27 with TRBJ1-3; D unresolved. The CDR3 has 13 amino acids. The V gene lost 6 bases and the J gene lost 0 bases, with 6 bases spanning the gap. Germline-derived CDR1 and CDR2 are MNHEY and SMNVEV (reference sequence). The CDR3 bases are TGTGCCAGCAGAGACTACTCTGGAAACACCATATATTTT. It is translated as CASRDYSGNTIYF.

This clone has a count of ten or more. The chain carries TRBV5-1 and TRBJ1-4; D remains ambiguous. Trimming took off 1 base at V and 8 bases at J, with 12 bases between the two ends. In germline, CDR1 is SGHRS, CDR2 YFSETQ. The CDR3 totals 14 residues. DNA for the CDR3: TGCGCCAGCAGCTTGATAGAGGGAGGAGAAAAACTGTTTTTT. It specifies CASSLIEGGEKLFF.

This chain joins TRBV5-1 and TRBJ2-5; D might be TRBD2 (7 bases). Germline V gives CDR1 SGHRS, CDR2 YFSETQ. There are 14 residues in the CDR3. The V and J ends lost 3 bases and 3 bases respectively, with 12 bases between them. In nucleotides, the CDR3 is TGCGCCAGCAGCTACGGAGGGGGGGAAGAGACCCAGTACTTC. Amino acid sequence: CASSYGGGEETQYF.

J is TRBJ2-7 and V is TRBV19, with D perhaps being TRBD1 or TRBD2 (5 bases each). This CDR3 contains 14 residues. Germline CDR1 reads LNHDA; CDR2 reads SQIVND (reference sequence). V gave up 6 bases and J gave up 3 bases, with 15 bases separating them. The CDR3 protein is CASSSRWGFYEQYF. CDR3 nucleotides: TGTGCCAGTAGCTCTCGTTGGGGGTTCTACGAGCAGTACTTC.

The chain combines TRBV28 with TRBJ1-5; 9 nucleotides match TRBD1. Trimming cost V 4 bases and J 6 bases; bases outside gene matches: 10. This CDR3 has 16 residues. Looked up from germline, CDR1 is MDHEN and CDR2 is SYDVKM. The CDR3 is CASSSYRGQIRQPQHF. Written as DNA, the CDR3 is TGTGCCAGCAGTTCATACAGGGGGCAAATTCGTCAGCCCCAGCATTTT.

This chain uses TRBV10-1 with TRBJ2-1; a possible D gene is TRBD2 (6 bases). The germline V gene encodes CDR1 WNHNN and CDR2 SYGVQD (reference sequence). The CDR3 is 16 residues long. The V end lost 0 bases, the J end lost 4 bases, and 13 bases lay between the germline ends. As DNA, the CDR3 is TGCGCCAGCAGTGAGTCGGTCGGGGGAGCATACAATGAGCAGTTCTTC. This sequence encodes CASSESVGGAYNEQFF.

The V and J genes are TRBV4-1 and TRBJ1-3; D may be TRBD1 (6 bases). The CDR3 extends over 13 amino acids. The germline V gene encodes CDR1 MGHRA and CDR2 YSYEKL. Trimming stripped 4 bases from V and 4 bases from J, with 8 bases between. In DNA, the CDR3 is TGCGCCAGCAGCCGCGGGACAGGAAACACCATATATTTT. Its translation: CASSRGTGNTIYF.

The V call is TRBV30, the J call TRBJ1-2, with 9 bases lining up with TRBD1. The CDR3 covers 11 residues. The trim removed 8 bases at V and 8 bases at J, leaving 6 bases unmatched. Germline values: CDR1 GTSNPN, CDR2 SVGIG (reference sequence). The CDR3 protein is CAQYTGGGYTF. CDR3 nucleotide sequence: TGTGCCCAATACACAGGGGGCGGCTACACCTTC.

V is TRBV10-2 and J is TRBJ2-2; TRBD1 matches 7 bases. Germline V gene sequence: CDR1 WSHSY, CDR2 SAAADI. J gave up 7 bases and V 3 bases, and 5 bases lay outside the gene matches. The CDR3 loop spans 14 amino acids. The CDR3 DNA reads TGCGCCAGCAGTGATACAGGGGTGATCGGGGAGCTGTTTTTT. This encodes CASSDTGVIGELFF.

V usage is TRBV2 and J usage is TRBJ2-5; D is unresolved. Germline values: CDR1 SNHLY, CDR2 FYNNEI. The germline V and J ends were trimmed by 6 bases and 1 base, with 12 bases remaining between them. CDR3 length equals 14 residues. CDR3 protein: CASRAYGAQETQYF. The CDR3 DNA sequence: TGTGCCAGCAGGGCCTATGGAGCCCAAGAGACCCAGTACTTC.